What follows are 26 T cell receptor beta chains derived from one specimen sequenced in a study of blood T cell repertoires in COVID-19. Here immunoSEQ multiplex PCR was the method, and the copy in TCRdb shows in-frame clones only, minus some. The repertoire holds 18,000 or so clones, roughly 81% seen once, with less than 40% in the top ten. The material sequenced was peripheral blood. These receptors were taken from a human donor with active COVID-19. The donor label of this sample is uncertain.

The V gene is TRBV27, the J gene TRBJ2-1; perhaps TRBD2 as D (5 bases). CDR1 and CDR2 from the germline V gene are MNHEY and SMNVEV (reference sequence). This CDR3 comprises 19 residues. V was pared by 8 bases and J by 0 bases, with 26 bases between. The CDR3 nucleotides are TGTGCCAGCCTCCGTCGGCTAGCTTTAAATCCGAGCTCCTACAATGAGCAGTTCTTC. Protein product: CASLRRLALNPSSYNEQFF.

This clone was detected once. V usage is TRBV29-1 and J usage is TRBJ1-5; D is uncertain. This CDR3 has 13 amino acids. Germline assignment: CDR1 SQVTM and CDR2 ANQGSEA. Between the trimmed V and J ends, which lost 3 bases and 4 bases, there was a span of 10 bases. The CDR3 here is CSVDLGGNQPQHF. CDR3 bases: TGCAGCGTTGACCTGGGAGGGAATCAGCCCCAGCATTTT.

The chain joins TRBV19 to TRBJ2-1, with 10 bases fitting TRBD2. The junction had 7 bases not matched to a gene; V was cut back by 8 bases and J by 6 bases. CDR1 LNHDA and CDR2 SQIVND come from the germline V gene (reference sequence). CDR3 length: 14 amino acids. The CDR3 here is CASLALAGANEQFF. In DNA form, the CDR3 reads TGTGCCAGTCTTGCTCTAGCGGGAGCCAATGAGCAGTTCTTC.

This clone was seen only once. The V call is TRBV9, the J call TRBJ2-3, with 16 bases aligning to TRBD2. The germline V gene has CDR1 SGDLS and CDR2 YYNGEE. V lost 4 bases to trimming and J lost 4 bases; unmatched junction nucleotides: 6. The CDR3 sequence is 17 residues long. CDR3 DNA sequence: TGTGCCAGCAGCACCGGGACTAGCGGGGGGGCGGCAGATACGCAGTATTTT. Protein product: CASSTGTSGGAADTQYF.

The CDR3 DNA sequence: TGTGCCAGCAGTTTATCGTTCGACATATTAGCCAAAAACATTCAGTACTTC. Amino acid sequence: CASSLSFDILAKNIQYF. The chain joins TRBV27 to TRBJ2-4; D call uncertain. Trimming left V 0 bases short and J 0 bases short, with 12 bases between. This CDR3 contains 17 residues. Germline V gene data show CDR1 as MNHEY and CDR2 as SMNVEV (reference sequence).

This clone occurred a few times. The gene calls are TRBV5-1 and TRBJ2-1; D perhaps matches TRBD2 (6 bases). CDR1 is SGHRS and CDR2 is YFSETQ in the germline V gene. The CDR3 length is 14 residues. V was pared by 5 bases and J by 5 bases, with 14 bases between. CDR3 nucleotides: TGCGCCAGCAGGAAAAGCGGGCAAAACAATGAGCAGTTCTTC. Its protein is CASRKSGQNNEQFF.

This clone was counted between two and nine times. The chain couples TRBV11-3 to TRBJ2-7, with 11 bases aligning to TRBD1. CDR3 length equals 14 residues. Germline V gene lookup returns CDR1 SGHNT and CDR2 YENEEA. The J segment lost 6 bases and the V segment lost 4 bases, leaving 5 bases of the junction unmatched. For the CDR3, the DNA is TGTGCCAGCAGCTCAGGACAGGGGGCAATCGAGCAGTACTTC. Its protein product is CASSSGQGAIEQYF.

This clone was seen just once. This chain connects TRBV5-1 to TRBJ2-2; no firm D call. Germline-derived CDR1 and CDR2 are SGHRS and YFSETQ. Trimming took off 3 bases at V and 1 base at J, with 10 bases between the two ends. The CDR3 totals 15 residues. The CDR3 nucleotides read TGCGCCAGCAGCTCGGTCCAGGAGAACACCGGGGAGCTGTTTTTT. Translated, it gives CASSSVQENTGELFF.

V is TRBV9 and J is TRBJ2-1; 10 bases align to TRBD2. CDR3 size: 15 residues. The J segment lost 10 bases and the V segment lost 2 bases, leaving 9 bases of the junction unmatched. Per the germline V gene, CDR1 is SGDLS and CDR2 is YYNGEE. The CDR3 protein is CASSVLERGGREQFF. CDR3 in DNA: TGTGCCAGCAGCGTGTTGGAGCGGGGGGGCAGGGAGCAGTTCTTC. Using reference TRBV9 and TRBJ2-1 for the parts outside the CDR3, the full variable domain is DSGVTQTPKHLITATGQRVTLRCSPRSGDLSVYWYQQSLDQGLQFLIQYYNGEERAKGNILERFSAQQFPDLHSELNLSSLELGDSALYFCASSVLERGGREQFFGPGTRLTVL.

The rearrangement links TRBV19 to TRBJ1-1, with 11 nucleotides matching TRBD1. J gave up 6 bases and V 8 bases, and 8 bases lay outside the gene matches. Germline V gene lookup returns CDR1 LNHDA and CDR2 SQIVND (reference sequence). The CDR3 totals 14 residues. CDR3 sequence: CASGRTGGFAEAFF. Written as DNA, the CDR3 is TGTGCCAGTGGAAGGACAGGGGGCTTCGCTGAAGCTTTCTTT.

The chain links TRBV27 to TRBJ1-1; tentatively, D is TRBD1 (5 bases). With 0 bases removed from V and 4 bases from J, the gap between germline ends came to 6 bases. There are 13 residues in the CDR3. CDR1 and CDR2 from the germline V gene are MNHEY and SMNVEV (reference sequence). CDR3 sequence reads: CASSLSQGTEAFF. The CDR3 DNA follows: TGTGCCAGCAGTTTATCTCAGGGCACTGAAGCTTTCTTT.

The chain combines TRBV7-2 with TRBJ2-3, with no clear D. V gave up 2 bases and J gave up 5 bases, with 11 bases separating them. The CDR3 consists of 14 residues. The germline V gene encodes CDR1 SGHTA and CDR2 FQGNSA. CDR3 protein: CASSLLDFGDTQYF. The CDR3 nucleotides are TGTGCCAGCAGCTTATTAGATTTCGGAGATACGCAGTATTTT. Full variable domain (rest looked up from reference TRBV7-2 and TRBJ2-3): GAGVSQSPSNKVTEKGKDVELRCDPISGHTALYWYRQSLGQGLEFLIYFQGNSAPDKSGLPSDRFSAERTGGSVSTLTIQRTQQEDSAVYLCASSLLDFGDTQYFGPGTRLTVL.

The chain links TRBV18 to TRBJ2-4; TRBD1 aligns across 7 bases. CDR1 and CDR2 from the germline V gene are KGHSH and LQKENI. The V gene end was trimmed by 2 bases and the J gene end by 2 bases; junction bases not matched to a gene: 6. The CDR3 length is 16 residues. CDR3 sequence (DNA): TGTGCCAGCTCACCATTAGGGGGCGAAACCAAAAACATTCAGTACTTC. Its translation: CASSPLGGETKNIQYF. The variable domain in full, with the rest retrieved from reference TRBV18 and TRBJ2-4, is NAGVMQNPRHLVRRRGQEARLRCSPMKGHSHVYWYRQLPEEGLKFMVYLQKENIIDESGMPKERFSAEFPKEGPSILRIQQVVRGDSAAYFCASSPLGGETKNIQYFGAGTRLSVL.

This clone appeared once. The genes are TRBV2 and TRBJ1-1; D may be TRBD1 (5 bases). Germline-derived CDR1 and CDR2 are SNHLY and FYNNEI. This CDR3 has 15 residues. V lost 9 bases to trimming and J lost 1 base, with 18 bases between them. This CDR3 is CASTLEGQTNTEAFF. CDR3 bases: TGTGCCAGTACTTTGGAGGGGCAAACGAACACTGAAGCTTTCTTT.

J is TRBJ2-7 and V is TRBV27, with D possibly being TRBD1 (5 bases). The V and J ends lost 5 bases and 2 bases respectively, with 13 bases between them. The CDR3 totals 14 residues. Germline lookup yields CDR1 MNHEY and CDR2 SMNVEV (reference sequence). The CDR3 region has the DNA TGTGCCAGCAGTCCCTTAGACAGTACCTACGAGCAGTACTTC. It specifies CASSPLDSTYEQYF.

This chain connects TRBV25-1 to TRBJ2-7, with 8 bases lining up with TRBD1. The CDR3 covers 14 residues. Germline V gives CDR1 MGHDK, CDR2 SYGVNS. Unmatched junction bases numbered 9, after V lost 3 bases and J lost 8 bases. CDR3 DNA sequence: TGTGCCAGCAGTGAGGTTGGGACAGGTGATAAGCAGTACTTC. Its translation is CASSEVGTGDKQYF.

The chain links TRBV6-5 to TRBJ2-2, with D maybe TRBD1 (6 bases). Germline lookup yields CDR1 MNHEY and CDR2 SVGAGI. The ends were cut back, 5 bases at V and 4 bases at J, with 11 bases in the middle. This CDR3 has 14 amino acids. The CDR3 DNA reads TGTGCCAGCAGTCGACAGGAGCCCACCGGGGAGCTGTTTTTT. It encodes CASSRQEPTGELFF.

The CDR3 DNA reads TGCGCCAGCAGCATCCGGACAGGGAGCTCCTACGAGCAGTACTTC. Encoded protein: CASSIRTGSSYEQYF. This chain links TRBV5-1 with TRBJ2-7, with 8 nucleotides matching TRBD1. Germline CDR1 reads SGHRS; CDR2 reads YFSETQ. The CDR3 contains 15 residues. The J segment lost 0 bases and the V segment lost 4 bases, leaving 6 bases of the junction unmatched.

The J gene is TRBJ2-7, the V gene TRBV2, with 9 positions matching TRBD2. The CDR3 runs to 15 residues. The V and J ends lost 4 bases and 5 bases, in that order; junction bases with no gene match: 9. Germline CDR1 SNHLY, CDR2 FYNNEI. The CDR3 is CASSVLAGGQDEQYF. In DNA form, the CDR3 reads TGTGCCAGCAGTGTTCTCGCGGGGGGGCAGGACGAGCAGTACTTC.

The CDR3 is CASSFSQGLSNEQFF. DNA of the CDR3: TGTGCCAGCAGCTTCTCGCAGGGGTTGTCCAATGAGCAGTTCTTC. The chain recombines TRBV7-3 with TRBJ2-1; D possibly corresponds to TRBD1 (6 bases). Per germline, CDR1 SGHTA and CDR2 FQGTGA. The CDR3 is made up of 15 amino acids. Trimming removed 3 bases from V and 6 bases from J, with 15 bases in between.

The chain uses TRBV29-1 and TRBJ1-2; D remains unclear. This CDR3 spans 11 amino acids. Trimming took off 7 bases at V and 2 bases at J, with 8 bases between the two ends. The V gene's germline CDR1 is SQVTM and CDR2 ANQGSEA. Here the CDR3 DNA reads TGCAGCGGAAAGGAGAACTATGGCTACACCTTC. Translation: CSGKENYGYTF. The full variable domain, in which reference TRBV29-1 and TRBJ1-2 provide the parts outside the CDR3, is SAVISQKPSRDICQRGTSLTIQCQVDSQVTMMFWYRQQPGQSLTLIATANQGSEATYESGFVIDKFPISRPNLTFSTLTVSNMSPEDSSIYLCSGKENYGYTFGSGTRLTVV.

In its sample, this clone ranks as medium-sized. The V gene is TRBV10-2, the J gene TRBJ2-3, with 7 bases that match TRBD1. The V gene's germline CDR1 is WSHSY and CDR2 SAAADI. The CDR3 loop spans 14 amino acids. V was clipped by 8 bases and J by 4 bases; unmatched bases: 9. The CDR3 protein is CASRRQGISDTQYF. The CDR3 DNA sequence: TGCGCCAGCCGGAGACAGGGTATCTCAGATACGCAGTATTTT.

This chain links TRBV9 with TRBJ2-7; 9 nucleotides agree with TRBD2. After removal of 4 bases from V and 2 bases from J, the junction contained 7 bases not matched to a gene. CDR1 and CDR2 (germline): SGDLS, YYNGEE. This CDR3 contains 15 residues. The CDR3 sequence: CASSPRVAGAYEQYF. As DNA, the CDR3 is TGTGCCAGCAGCCCCCGGGTAGCGGGAGCCTACGAGCAGTACTTC.

This rearrangement joins TRBV7-9 to TRBJ2-3, with 9 bases fitting TRBD2. Trimming at V came to 1 base and at J to 6 bases, leaving 8 bases not matched to a gene. Germline V gene data show CDR1 as SEHNR and CDR2 as FQNEAQ (reference sequence). This CDR3 has 16 amino acids. The CDR3 is CASSLEGSGGDDTQYF. In DNA, the CDR3 is TGTGCCAGCAGCTTAGAAGGTAGCGGGGGTGACGATACGCAGTATTTT.

V is TRBV10-1 and J is TRBJ2-1, with 10 bases identical to TRBD2. The trim removed 3 bases at V and 5 bases at J, leaving 7 bases unmatched. The CDR3 runs to 16 residues. The germline CDR1 and CDR2 sequences are WNHNN and SYGVQD (reference sequence). The CDR3 sequence is CASSDPLAGSHNEQFF. CDR3 DNA sequence: TGCGCCAGCAGTGATCCACTAGCGGGGTCCCACAATGAGCAGTTCTTC.

The chain links TRBV5-4 to TRBJ1-1; perhaps TRBD1 as D (5 bases). The CDR3 covers 15 residues. Trimming stripped 0 bases from V and 0 bases from J, with 9 bases between. Germline lookup yields CDR1 SGHNT and CDR2 YYREEE (reference sequence). CDR3 in DNA: TGTGCCAGCAGCTTGGAGCAGGGCGTGAACACTGAAGCTTTCTTT. Protein product: CASSLEQGVNTEAFF.